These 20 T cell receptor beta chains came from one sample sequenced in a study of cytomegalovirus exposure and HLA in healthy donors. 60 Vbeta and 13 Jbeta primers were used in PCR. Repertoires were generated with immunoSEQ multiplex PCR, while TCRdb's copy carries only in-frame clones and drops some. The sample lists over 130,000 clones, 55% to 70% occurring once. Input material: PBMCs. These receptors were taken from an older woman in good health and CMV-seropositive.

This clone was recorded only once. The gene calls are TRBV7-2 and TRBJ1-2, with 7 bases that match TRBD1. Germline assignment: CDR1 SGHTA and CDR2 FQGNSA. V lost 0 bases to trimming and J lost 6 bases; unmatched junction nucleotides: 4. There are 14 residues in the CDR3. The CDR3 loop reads CASSLAPTGNGYTF. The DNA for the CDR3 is TGTGCCAGCAGCTTAGCCCCGACAGGGAATGGCTACACCTTC.

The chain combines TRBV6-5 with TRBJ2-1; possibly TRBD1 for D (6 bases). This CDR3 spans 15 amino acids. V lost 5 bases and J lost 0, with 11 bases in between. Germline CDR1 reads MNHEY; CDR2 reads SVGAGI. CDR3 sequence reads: CASSPTGSSYNEQFF. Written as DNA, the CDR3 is TGTGCCAGCAGTCCTACAGGGAGCTCCTACAATGAGCAGTTCTTC.

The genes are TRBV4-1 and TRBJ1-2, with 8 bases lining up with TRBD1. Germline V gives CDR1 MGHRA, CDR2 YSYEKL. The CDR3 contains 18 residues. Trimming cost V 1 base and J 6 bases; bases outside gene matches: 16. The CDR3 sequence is CASSQVGRRGRKNDGYTF. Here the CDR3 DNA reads TGCGCCAGCAGCCAAGTTGGACGCAGGGGGCGAAAAAACGATGGCTACACCTTC.

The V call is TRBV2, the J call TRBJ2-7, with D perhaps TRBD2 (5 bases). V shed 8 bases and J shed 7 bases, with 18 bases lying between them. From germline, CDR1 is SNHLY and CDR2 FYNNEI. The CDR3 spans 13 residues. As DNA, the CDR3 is TGTGCCAGCGATACTACCCCGCCGGGAGAGCAGTACTTC. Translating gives CASDTTPPGEQYF.

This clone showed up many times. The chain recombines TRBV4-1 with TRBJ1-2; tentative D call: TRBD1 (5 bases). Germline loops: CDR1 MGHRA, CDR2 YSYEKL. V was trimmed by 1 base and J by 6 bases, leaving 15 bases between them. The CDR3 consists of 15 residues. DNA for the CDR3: TGCGCCAGCAGCCAAGTACCAGGGCTAAGGGATGGCTACACCTTC. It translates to CASSQVPGLRDGYTF.

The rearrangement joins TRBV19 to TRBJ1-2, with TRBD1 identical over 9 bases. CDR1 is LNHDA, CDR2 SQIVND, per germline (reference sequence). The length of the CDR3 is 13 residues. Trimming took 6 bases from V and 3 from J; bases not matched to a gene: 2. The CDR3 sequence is CASSRDRDYGYTF. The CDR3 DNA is TGTGCCAGTAGCCGGGACAGGGACTATGGCTACACCTTC.

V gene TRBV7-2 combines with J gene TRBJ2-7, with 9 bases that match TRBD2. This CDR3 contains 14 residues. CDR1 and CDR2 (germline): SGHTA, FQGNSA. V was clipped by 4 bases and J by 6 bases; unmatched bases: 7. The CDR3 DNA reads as TGTGCCAGCAGCTCCTCTAGCGGGGTGGTCGAGCAGTACTTC. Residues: CASSSSSGVVEQYF.

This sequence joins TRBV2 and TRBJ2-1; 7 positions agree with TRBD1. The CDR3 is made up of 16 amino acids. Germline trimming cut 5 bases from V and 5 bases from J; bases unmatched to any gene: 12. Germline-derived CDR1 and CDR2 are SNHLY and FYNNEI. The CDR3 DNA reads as TGTGCCAGCAGTCACTACCCGGGACAGAATAACAATGAGCAGTTCTTC. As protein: CASSHYPGQNNNEQFF.

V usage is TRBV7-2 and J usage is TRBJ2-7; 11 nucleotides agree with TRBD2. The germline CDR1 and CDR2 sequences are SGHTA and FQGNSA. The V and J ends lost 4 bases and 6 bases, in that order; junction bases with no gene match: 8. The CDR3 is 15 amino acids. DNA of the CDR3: TGTGCCAGCAGCTATACCCCCGGGACTAGCGGCGAGCAGTACTTC. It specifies CASSYTPGTSGEQYF.

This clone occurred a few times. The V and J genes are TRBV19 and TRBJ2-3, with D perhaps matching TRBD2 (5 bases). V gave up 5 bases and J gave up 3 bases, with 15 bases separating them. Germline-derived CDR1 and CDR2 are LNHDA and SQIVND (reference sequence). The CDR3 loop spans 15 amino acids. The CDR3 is CASSRWMAGTDTQYF. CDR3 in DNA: TGTGCCAGTAGTCGATGGATGGCGGGTACAGATACGCAGTATTTT.

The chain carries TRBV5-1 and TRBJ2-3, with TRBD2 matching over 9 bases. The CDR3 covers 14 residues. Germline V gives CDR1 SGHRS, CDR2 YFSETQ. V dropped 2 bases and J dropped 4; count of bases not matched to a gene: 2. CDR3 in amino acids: CASSFSGSADTQYF. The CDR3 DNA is TGCGCCAGCAGCTTTAGCGGGAGTGCAGATACGCAGTATTTT.

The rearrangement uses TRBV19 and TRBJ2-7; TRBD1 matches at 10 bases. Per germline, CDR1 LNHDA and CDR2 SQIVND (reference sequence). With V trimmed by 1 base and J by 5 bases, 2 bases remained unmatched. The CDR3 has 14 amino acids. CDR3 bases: TGTGCCAGTAGTATAGGGGACAGGGGTGACGAGCAGTACTTC. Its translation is CASSIGDRGDEQYF.

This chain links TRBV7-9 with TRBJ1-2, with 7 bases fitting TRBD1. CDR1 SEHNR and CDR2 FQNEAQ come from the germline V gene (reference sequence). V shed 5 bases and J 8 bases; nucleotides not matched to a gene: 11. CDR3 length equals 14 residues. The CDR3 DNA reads TGTGCCAGCAGCGCGATACAGGGGATGGGGGGCTACACCTTC. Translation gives CASSAIQGMGGYTF.

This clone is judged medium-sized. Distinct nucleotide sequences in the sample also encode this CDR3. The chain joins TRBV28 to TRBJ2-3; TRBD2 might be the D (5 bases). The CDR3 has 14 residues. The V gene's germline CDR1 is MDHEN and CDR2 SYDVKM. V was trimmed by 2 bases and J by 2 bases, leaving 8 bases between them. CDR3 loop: CASSLAGSTDTQYF. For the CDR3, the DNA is TGTGCCAGCAGTTTAGCGGGCTCCACAGATACGCAGTATTTT.

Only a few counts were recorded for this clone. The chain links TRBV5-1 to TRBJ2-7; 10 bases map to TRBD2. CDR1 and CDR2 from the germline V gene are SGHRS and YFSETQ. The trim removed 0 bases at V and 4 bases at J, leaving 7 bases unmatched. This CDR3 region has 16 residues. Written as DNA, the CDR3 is TGCGCCAGCAGCTTGGAAGGAGGACTAGCGGCTTACGAGCAGTACTTC. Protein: CASSLEGGLAAYEQYF. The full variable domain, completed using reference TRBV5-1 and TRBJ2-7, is KAGVTQTPRYLIKTRGQQVTLSCSPISGHRSVSWYQQTPGQGLQFLFEYFSETQRNKGNFPGRFSGRQFSNSRSEMNVSTLELGDSALYLCASSLEGGLAAYEQYFGPGTRLTVT.

CDR3 DNA sequence: TGTGCCAGCTCACCAGCACGGACTTGCGAGCAGTACTTC. Residues: CASSPARTCEQYF. V and J are TRBV18 and TRBJ2-7, with D possibly matching TRBD2 (5 bases). The CDR3 totals 13 residues. CDR1 and CDR2 (germline): KGHSH, LQKENI. V lost 2 bases and J lost 6, with 11 bases in between.

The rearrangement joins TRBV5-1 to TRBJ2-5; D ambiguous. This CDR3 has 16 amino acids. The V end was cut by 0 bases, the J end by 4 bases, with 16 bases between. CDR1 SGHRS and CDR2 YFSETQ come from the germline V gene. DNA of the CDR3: TGCGCCAGCAGCTTGGTTAATAGCCAGTTAGGAGAGACCCAGTACTTC. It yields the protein CASSLVNSQLGETQYF.

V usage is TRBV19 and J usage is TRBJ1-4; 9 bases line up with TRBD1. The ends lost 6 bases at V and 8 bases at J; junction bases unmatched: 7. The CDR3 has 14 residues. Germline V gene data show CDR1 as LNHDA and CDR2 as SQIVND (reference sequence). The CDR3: CASSEQGAGEKLFF. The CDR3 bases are TGTGCCAGTAGCGAACAGGGGGCTGGAGAAAAACTGTTTTTT.

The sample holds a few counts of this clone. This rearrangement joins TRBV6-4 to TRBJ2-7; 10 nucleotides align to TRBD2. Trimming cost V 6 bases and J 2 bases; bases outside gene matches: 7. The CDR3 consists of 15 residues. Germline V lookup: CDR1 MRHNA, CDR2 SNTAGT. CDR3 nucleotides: TGTGCCAGCAGGGCCCAGCGGGAGGGCCCCTACGAGCAGTACTTC. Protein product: CASRAQREGPYEQYF.

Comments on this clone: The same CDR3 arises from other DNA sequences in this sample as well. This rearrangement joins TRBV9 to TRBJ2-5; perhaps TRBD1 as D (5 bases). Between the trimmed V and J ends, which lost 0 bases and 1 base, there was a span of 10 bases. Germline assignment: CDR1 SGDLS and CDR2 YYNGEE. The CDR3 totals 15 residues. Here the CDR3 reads CASSVAAGIQETQYF. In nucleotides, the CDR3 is TGTGCCAGCAGCGTAGCCGCAGGGATCCAAGAGACCCAGTACTTC. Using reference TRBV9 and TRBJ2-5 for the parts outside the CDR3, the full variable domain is DSGVTQTPKHLITATGQRVTLRCSPRSGDLSVYWYQQSLDQGLQFLIQYYNGEERAKGNILERFSAQQFPDLHSELNLSSLELGDSALYFCASSVAAGIQETQYFGPGTRLLVL.